This T cell receptor (beta chain) was recovered during a study of blood T cells in healthy people across ages. Whole-study context: In model experiments, template switching was able to capture about one barcoded beta molecule for every two T cells that were present.

Donor samples were obtained from healthy Caucasian individuals from Russia, aged about 6 to 100. Every donor contributed around 10 milliliters of peripheral blood by blood draw. Samples had at least 6.5 million PBMCs isolated from them. Germline CDR1 and CDR2: LGHNT and FRNRAP. This CDR3 contains 14 residues. This clonotype was seen once. Combining a sample-barcoded 5' primer with a J-beta primer mix, a second PCR ran for 7 to 11 cycles. TCRdb recomputed calls from the 5' RACE reads with MiXCR, one row per CDR3 protein. The sample has fewer than 1 million distinct CDR3 sequences, 40% to 50% seen once. Sequenced input: blood. The chain couples TRBV12-5 to TRBJ2-4, with D perhaps assigned TRBD1 or TRBD2 (6 bases each). The J call is doubtful: the DNA matches TRBJ2-7 better. The TCR comes from a man in his 60s in good health. The CDR3 region is CASGGGSLVIEQYF. DNA of the CDR3: TGTGCTAGTGGCGGGGGCAGCCTGGTAATCGAGCAGTACTTC.